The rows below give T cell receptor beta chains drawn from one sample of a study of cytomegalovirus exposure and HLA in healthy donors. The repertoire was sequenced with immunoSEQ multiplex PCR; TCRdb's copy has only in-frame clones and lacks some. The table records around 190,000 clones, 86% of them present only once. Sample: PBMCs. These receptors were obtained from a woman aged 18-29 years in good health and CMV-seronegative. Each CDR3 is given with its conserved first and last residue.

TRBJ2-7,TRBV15,CATSRDRGLAGSGLYEQYF
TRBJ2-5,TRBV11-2,CASKASLNQETQYF
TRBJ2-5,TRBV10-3,CAISSGQLQETQYF
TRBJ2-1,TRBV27,CASSTHQPLGPENEQFF
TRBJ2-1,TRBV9,CASSVVAGGSSYNEQFF
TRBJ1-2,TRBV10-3,CAISGTGSRFSGYTF
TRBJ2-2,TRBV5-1,CASSLRGQGSGELFF
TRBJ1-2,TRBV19,CASSTGQGYGYTF
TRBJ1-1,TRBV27,CASCRSMNTEAFF
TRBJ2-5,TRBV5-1,CASSLGASGTETQYF
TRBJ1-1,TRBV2,CASSEARTQGTEAFF
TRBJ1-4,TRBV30,CAWSAEVVRGGKLFF
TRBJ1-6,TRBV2,CASREQVVNSPLHF
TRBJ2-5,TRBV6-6,CASSWTRQETQYF
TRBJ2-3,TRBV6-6,CASSSLGLSHTDTQYF
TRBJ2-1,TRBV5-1,CASSPGLAGYNEQFF
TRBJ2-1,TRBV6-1,CASGDYNEQFF
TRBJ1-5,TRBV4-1,CASSQDILRGTQPQHF
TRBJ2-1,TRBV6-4,CASSLAGTGGYNEQFF
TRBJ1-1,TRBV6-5,CASSYGEGNAFF
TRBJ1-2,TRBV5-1,CASSQEPGQKSYGYTF
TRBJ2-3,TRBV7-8,CASSPVAGGSDTQYF
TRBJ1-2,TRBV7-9,CASSFGYGYTF
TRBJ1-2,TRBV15,CATSYGQGARGYTF
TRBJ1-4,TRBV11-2,CASSLSPGGGEKLFF
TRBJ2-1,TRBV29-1,CSGAGRGHGEQFF
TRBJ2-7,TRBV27,CASSLSFGGDRYEQYF
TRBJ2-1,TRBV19,CASSSRIRGDEQFF
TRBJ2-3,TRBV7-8,CASSSQASGTDTQYF
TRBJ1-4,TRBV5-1,CASSLWGSSGDEKLFF
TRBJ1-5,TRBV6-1,CASSERMTGRNQPQHF
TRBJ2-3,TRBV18,CASSLDDSGRYTDTQYF
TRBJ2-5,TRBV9,CASSAGRGVRETQYF
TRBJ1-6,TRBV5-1,CASSLGHNYNSPLHF
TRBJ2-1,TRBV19,CASSISGGGYEQFF
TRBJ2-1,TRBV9,CASSVEERGAYNEQFF
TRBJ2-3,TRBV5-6,CASSPFSPLRPTDTQYF
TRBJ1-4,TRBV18,CASHPGGEKLFF
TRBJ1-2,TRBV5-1,CASSLGGPDYGYTF
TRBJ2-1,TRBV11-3,CASSLEGLAGGGRDEQFF
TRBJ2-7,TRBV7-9,CASSLDRDSSYEQYF
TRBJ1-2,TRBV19,CASSIFGGTYGYTF